Here is one T cell receptor beta chain with its context. Its cognate antigen is unknown. Assay: immunoSEQ multiplex PCR; the TCRdb copy retains only in-frame clones and omits some. The sample contains some 50,000 clones, around 85% of which appear only once. The data belong to a study of T cell responses to AZD1222 COVID-19 vaccine. Whole-study findings and limits: Of spike-specific TCRs, nearly half reportedly target regions left unmutated in variants.

The CDR3 is made up of 15 amino acids. Trimming shortened V by 6 bases and J by 2 bases, and 17 bases separated the two germline ends. The germline CDR1 and CDR2 sequences are MNHEY and SVGAGI. The source was peripheral blood, collected on day 0 of MenACWY control vaccination. This clonotype was sampled from an adult in good health. J is TRBJ2-7 and V is TRBV6-5, with a weak D call TRBD1 (6 bases). For the CDR3, the DNA is TGTGCCAGCAGCGGAAACACAGGGCAGACCTACGAGCAGTACTTC. Translating gives CASSGNTGQTYEQYF.